These T cell receptor beta chains were read from a single sample in a study of shared clonotypes between healthy human individuals. The table came from immunoSEQ multiplex PCR; TCRdb's copy has only in-frame clones and leaves some out. The sample lists about 2,100,000 clones; 90% to 95% were seen once. Sequenced: naive CD8+ T cells from PBMCs. Source of these receptors: a man aged 18 to 30 in good health. Some clones in this sample may be carry-over from other donors' samples. Both conserved end residues are part of each CDR3. Each record gives: clone size, J gene, D gene, V gene, CDR3 protein, CDR3 DNA. D genes are given only for firm matches. Where a row states a size, it is once, few, many or the class of an expanded clone; other rows omit it.

size: NA
J: TRBJ1-2
D: NA
V: TRBV28
CDR3: CASSFGVVNYGYTF
DNA: TGTGCCAGCAGTTTTGGGGTGGTTAACTATGGCTACACCTTC

size: NA
J: TRBJ2-7
D: TRBD1
V: TRBV19
CDR3: CASGKRDRGTYEQYF
DNA: TGTGCCAGTGGCAAAAGGGACAGGGGGACCTACGAGCAGTACTTC

size: NA
J: TRBJ2-3
D: NA
V: TRBV28
CDR3: CASSGRIRAGTDTQYF
DNA: TGTGCCAGCAGTGGACGTATCAGAGCAGGCACAGATACGCAGTATTTT

size: NA
J: TRBJ2-3
D: NA
V: TRBV7-3
CDR3: CASSKTRLDTDTQYF
DNA: TGTGCCAGCAGCAAGACCCGACTGGACACAGATACGCAGTATTTT

size: NA
J: TRBJ2-1
D: TRBD1
V: TRBV29-1
CDR3: CSVELRGTGNNEQFF
DNA: TGCAGCGTTGAACTTCGGGGGACAGGGAACAATGAGCAGTTCTTC

size: NA
J: TRBJ1-1
D: NA
V: TRBV19
CDR3: CASSTSGFLNTEAFF
DNA: TGTGCCAGCTCGACCTCAGGTTTTTTGAACACTGAAGCTTTCTTT

size: NA
J: TRBJ1-2
D: NA
V: TRBV28
CDR3: CASSLTLGGADGYTF
DNA: TGTGCCAGCAGTTTAACTTTGGGGGGCGCGGATGGCTACACCTTC

size: NA
J: TRBJ2-7
D: NA
V: TRBV7-9
CDR3: CASSLGLPRSYEQYF
DNA: TGTGCCAGCAGCTTAGGGCTACCCCGCTCCTACGAGCAGTACTTC

size: NA
J: TRBJ2-1
D: NA
V: TRBV6-1
CDR3: CASRGGNEQFF
DNA: TGTGCCAGCAGGGGAGGCAATGAGCAGTTCTTC

size: NA
J: TRBJ2-5
D: NA
V: TRBV5-6
CDR3: CASSLNIQETQYF
DNA: TGTGCCAGCAGCTTGAACATACAAGAGACCCAGTACTTC

size: NA
J: TRBJ2-7
D: NA
V: TRBV9
CDR3: CASSVNGGQNYEQYF
DNA: TGTGCCAGCAGCGTAAATGGTGGACAGAACTACGAGCAGTACTTC

size: few
J: TRBJ1-2
D: NA
V: TRBV27
CDR3: CASSLSQGWDGYTF
DNA: TGTGCCAGCAGTTTATCCCAGGGATGGGATGGCTACACCTTC

size: NA
J: TRBJ2-7
D: NA
V: TRBV11-2
CDR3: CASSSTRGFTYEQYF
DNA: TGTGCCAGCAGTTCTACTCGGGGGTTCACCTACGAGCAGTACTTC

size: NA
J: TRBJ2-1
D: NA
V: TRBV6-5
CDR3: CASSPRDLDNEQFF
DNA: TGTGCCAGCAGTCCCCGGGACCTTGACAATGAGCAGTTCTTC

size: NA
J: TRBJ2-3
D: TRBD2
V: TRBV4-1
CDR3: CASSQAGTLAGVADTQYF
DNA: TGCGCCAGCAGCCAAGCAGGAACTCTAGCGGGAGTAGCGGATACGCAGTATTTT

size: NA
J: TRBJ2-7
D: NA
V: TRBV10-3
CDR3: CAISDPGRTYEQYF
DNA: TGTGCCATCAGTGACCCAGGGCGAACCTACGAGCAGTACTTC

size: few
J: TRBJ1-1
D: NA
V: TRBV6-5
CDR3: CASSYDLHEAFF
DNA: TGTGCCAGCAGTTACGACCTGCATGAAGCTTTCTTT

size: once
J: TRBJ2-2
D: TRBD2
V: TRBV7-9
CDR3: CASSPRDYPTGELFF
DNA: TGTGCCAGCAGCCCCCGGGACTATCCCACCGGGGAGCTGTTTTTT

size: NA
J: TRBJ2-1
D: TRBD2
V: TRBV4-3
CDR3: CASSRGAGALYNEQFF
DNA: TGCGCCAGCAGCCGAGGAGCGGGAGCCCTCTACAATGAGCAGTTCTTC

size: NA
J: TRBJ1-5
D: TRBD1
V: TRBV28
CDR3: CASSSLDRSNQPQHF
DNA: TGTGCCAGCAGCAGCCTGGACAGGAGCAATCAGCCCCAGCATTTT

size: NA
J: TRBJ1-5
D: NA
V: TRBV7-9
CDR3: CASSSGPLNQPQHF
DNA: TGTGCCAGCAGTTCCGGGCCCCTAAATCAGCCCCAGCATTTT

size: NA
J: TRBJ2-3
D: NA
V: TRBV9
CDR3: CASSVASSRLDTQYF
DNA: TGTGCCAGCAGCGTAGCGAGTAGCAGATTAGATACGCAGTATTTT

size: NA
J: TRBJ2-7
D: TRBD2
V: TRBV27
CDR3: CASSVGGSAYEQYF
DNA: TGTGCCAGCAGCGTAGGCGGGAGCGCCTACGAGCAGTACTTC

size: NA
J: TRBJ2-1
D: NA
V: TRBV7-3
CDR3: CASRDGGGNEQFF
DNA: TGTGCCAGCAGGGACGGAGGCGGCAATGAGCAGTTCTTC

size: NA
J: TRBJ1-1
D: NA
V: TRBV19
CDR3: CASSIDPGWNTEAFF
DNA: TGTGCCAGTAGTATAGACCCAGGGTGGAACACTGAAGCTTTCTTT

size: NA
J: TRBJ1-2
D: NA
V: TRBV19
CDR3: CASSVGAYGYTF
DNA: TGTGCCAGTAGCGTGGGCGCGTATGGCTACACCTTC

size: NA
J: TRBJ2-7
D: TRBD1
V: TRBV9
CDR3: CASSEGDRGRNEQYF
DNA: TGTGCCAGCAGCGAGGGAGACAGGGGGCGAAACGAGCAGTACTTC

size: once
J: TRBJ2-7
D: TRBD1
V: TRBV5-1
CDR3: CASSLDRRQGAYEQYF
DNA: TGCGCCAGCAGCCTGGACCGGCGACAGGGGGCCTACGAGCAGTACTTC

size: NA
J: TRBJ2-3
D: TRBD2
V: TRBV9
CDR3: CASSVAMGGSTDTQYF
DNA: TGTGCCAGCAGCGTAGCAATGGGGGGGAGCACAGATACGCAGTATTTT

size: NA
J: TRBJ2-7
D: NA
V: TRBV14
CDR3: CASSHGSEQYF
DNA: TGTGCCAGCAGCCATGGATCCGAGCAGTACTTC

size: NA
J: TRBJ2-3
D: NA
V: TRBV13
CDR3: CASSLVRTDTQYF
DNA: TGTGCCAGCAGCTTAGTACGCACAGATACGCAGTATTTT

size: NA
J: TRBJ2-7
D: NA
V: TRBV4-1
CDR3: CASSHSAGMPYEQYF
DNA: TGCGCCAGCAGCCATAGTGCAGGGATGCCCTACGAGCAGTACTTC

size: NA
J: TRBJ2-1
D: NA
V: TRBV9
CDR3: CASSVEAWNEQFF
DNA: TGTGCCAGCAGCGTAGAGGCGTGGAATGAGCAGTTCTTC

size: NA
J: TRBJ2-7
D: NA
V: TRBV7-9
CDR3: CASSNGGRDLYEQYF
DNA: TGTGCCTCCTCAAATGGGGGCCGGGACCTCTACGAGCAGTACTTC

size: NA
J: TRBJ2-5
D: TRBD1
V: TRBV9
CDR3: CASSTGGRETQYF
DNA: TGTGCCAGCAGCACAGGGGGTCGAGAGACCCAGTACTTC

size: NA
J: TRBJ1-5
D: NA
V: TRBV7-8
CDR3: CASSLELASNQPQHF
DNA: TGTGCCAGCAGCTTAGAGTTGGCCAGCAATCAGCCCCAGCATTTT

size: NA
J: TRBJ2-1
D: NA
V: TRBV12-5
CDR3: CASGYGVQYNEQFF
DNA: TGTGCTAGTGGTTATGGGGTACAATACAATGAGCAGTTCTTC

size: NA
J: TRBJ2-1
D: NA
V: TRBV9
CDR3: CASSVGDRGTYNEQFF
DNA: TGTGCCAGCAGCGTAGGGGATAGGGGAACCTACAATGAGCAGTTCTTC

size: NA
J: TRBJ2-7
D: TRBD2
V: TRBV5-1
CDR3: CASSELAGGFYEQYF
DNA: TGCGCCAGCAGCGAGCTAGCGGGAGGTTTCTACGAGCAGTACTTC

size: NA
J: TRBJ2-7
D: NA
V: TRBV19
CDR3: CASSMGRGTYEQYF
DNA: TGTGCCAGTAGTATGGGCCGGGGCACCTACGAGCAGTACTTC

size: NA
J: TRBJ2-1
D: TRBD1
V: TRBV28
CDR3: CASSFGEGGTGLVF
DNA: TGTGCCAGCAGTTTTGGGGAAGGCGGGACAGGGTTAGTCTTC

size: NA
J: TRBJ2-3
D: NA
V: TRBV6-5
CDR3: CASSYSPDTQYF
DNA: TGTGCCAGCAGTTACTCTCCAGATACGCAGTATTTT

size: NA
J: TRBJ1-1
D: NA
V: TRBV28
CDR3: CASSLFGHVGDTEAFF
DNA: TGTGCCAGCAGTTTATTTGGGCACGTAGGGGACACTGAAGCTTTCTTT

size: NA
J: TRBJ2-7
D: NA
V: TRBV29-1
CDR3: CSVEMANLAYEQYF
DNA: TGCAGCGTTGAAATGGCGAACCTAGCCTACGAGCAGTACTTC

size: NA
J: TRBJ2-2
D: NA
V: TRBV7-3
CDR3: CASSQSGLSTGELFF
DNA: TGTGCCAGCAGCCAGTCGGGGCTTTCCACCGGGGAGCTGTTTTTT

size: NA
J: TRBJ1-2
D: NA
V: TRBV25-1
CDR3: CASSESLNYGYTF
DNA: TGTGCCAGCAGTGAATCCCTCAACTATGGCTACACCTTC

size: NA
J: TRBJ2-6
D: NA
V: TRBV9
CDR3: CASSPLATGANVLTF
DNA: TGTGCCAGCAGCCCCCTGGCAACTGGGGCCAACGTCCTGACTTTC

size: NA
J: TRBJ1-1
D: NA
V: TRBV7-9
CDR3: CASQGTGWNTEAFF
DNA: TGTGCCAGCCAAGGAACAGGGTGGAACACTGAAGCTTTCTTT

size: NA
J: TRBJ2-2
D: NA
V: TRBV29-1
CDR3: CSAEEGIGTGELFF
DNA: TGCAGCGCCGAGGAGGGGATTGGCACCGGGGAGCTGTTTTTT

size: NA
J: TRBJ2-2
D: NA
V: TRBV10-2
CDR3: CASSEGTRTNTGELFF
DNA: TGCGCCAGCAGTGAAGGGACTCGAACGAACACCGGGGAGCTGTTTTTT

size: NA
J: TRBJ1-1
D: TRBD1
V: TRBV5-4
CDR3: CASSISKDRTNTEAFF
DNA: TGTGCCAGCAGCATCTCAAAGGACAGGACGAACACTGAAGCTTTCTTT

size: NA
J: TRBJ2-1
D: TRBD2
V: TRBV18
CDR3: CASSLFVAGVGHNEQFF
DNA: TGTGCCAGCTCGTTATTTGTAGCGGGAGTAGGCCACAATGAGCAGTTCTTC

size: NA
J: TRBJ2-7
D: NA
V: TRBV15
CDR3: CATSRVPTSSEQYF
DNA: TGTGCCACCAGCAGAGTCCCCACTAGTTCCGAGCAGTACTTC

size: NA
J: TRBJ2-2
D: NA
V: TRBV30
CDR3: CAWKFRTSGTGELFF
DNA: TGTGCCTGGAAGTTTCGGACCTCGGGTACCGGGGAGCTGTTTTTT

size: NA
J: TRBJ2-3
D: TRBD2
V: TRBV7-2
CDR3: CASSLAGLAMEDTQYF
DNA: TGTGCCAGCAGCTTAGCTGGACTAGCGATGGAGGATACGCAGTATTTT

size: NA
J: TRBJ1-2
D: NA
V: TRBV25-1
CDR3: CASSDDRLANYGYTF
DNA: TGTGCCAGCAGTGACGACAGGTTAGCTAACTATGGCTACACCTTC

size: once
J: TRBJ2-3
D: TRBD2
V: TRBV9
CDR3: CASTTRGRYTDTQYF
DNA: TGTGCCAGCACCACGCGGGGGAGGTACACAGATACGCAGTATTTT

size: NA
J: TRBJ1-2
D: NA
V: TRBV25-1
CDR3: CASRGTPGGGYTF
DNA: TGTGCCAGCAGGGGGACCCCGGGGGGTGGCTACACCTTC

size: NA
J: TRBJ2-1
D: TRBD2
V: TRBV28
CDR3: CASSPLEGGPYNEQFF
DNA: TGTGCCAGCAGTCCCCTAGAGGGAGGGCCGTATAATGAGCAGTTCTTC